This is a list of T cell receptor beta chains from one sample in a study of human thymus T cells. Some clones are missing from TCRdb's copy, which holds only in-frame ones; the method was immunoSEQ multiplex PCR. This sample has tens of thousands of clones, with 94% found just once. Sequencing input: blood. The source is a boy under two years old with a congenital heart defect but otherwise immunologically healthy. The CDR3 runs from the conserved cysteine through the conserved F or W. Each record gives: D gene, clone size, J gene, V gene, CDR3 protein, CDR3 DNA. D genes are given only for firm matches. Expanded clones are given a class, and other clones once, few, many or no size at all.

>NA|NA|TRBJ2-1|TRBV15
CATSRDQSHNEQFF
TGTGCCACCAGCAGAGATCAGAGCCACAATGAGCAGTTCTTC
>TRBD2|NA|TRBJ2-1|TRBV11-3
CASSPRTSGGKQFF
TGTGCCAGCAGCCCCCGGACTAGCGGGGGAAAGCAGTTCTTC
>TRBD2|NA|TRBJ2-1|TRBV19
CASMESGRGAYNEQFF
TGTGCCAGTATGGAAAGCGGGAGGGGAGCCTACAATGAGCAGTTCTTC
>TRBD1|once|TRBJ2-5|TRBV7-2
CASSSDRGFQETQYF
TGTGCCAGCAGCTCCGACAGGGGATTTCAAGAGACCCAGTACTTC
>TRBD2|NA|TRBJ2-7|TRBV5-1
CASSPGLAGYEQYF
TGCGCCAGCAGCCCCGGACTAGCGGGGTACGAGCAGTACTTC
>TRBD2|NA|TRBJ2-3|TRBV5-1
CASSLGTSGFTDTQYF
TGCGCCAGCAGCTTGGGGACTAGCGGGTTCACAGATACGCAGTATTTT
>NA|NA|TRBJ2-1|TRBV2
CASSVGYGVNEQFF
TGTGCCAGCAGTGTGGGATATGGGGTCAATGAGCAGTTCTTC
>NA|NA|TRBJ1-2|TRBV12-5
CASGSPGADYGYTF
TGTGCTAGTGGTTCCCCGGGGGCCGACTATGGCTACACCTTC
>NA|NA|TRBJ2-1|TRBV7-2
CASSLAGGLGEQFF
TGTGCCAGCAGCTTAGCGGGGGGCCTTGGTGAGCAGTTCTTC
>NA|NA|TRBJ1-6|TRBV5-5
CASSLAAATTAYNSPLHF
TGTGCCAGCAGCTTGGCCGCAGCTACGACAGCTTATAATTCACCCCTCCACTTT
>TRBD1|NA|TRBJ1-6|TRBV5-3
CASSGQINSPLHF
TGTGCCAGTTCGGGACAGATTAATTCACCCCTCCACTTT
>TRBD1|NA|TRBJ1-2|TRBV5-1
CASSLAGTGEGYTF
TGCGCCAGCAGCTTGGCTGGGACAGGGGAGGGCTACACCTTC
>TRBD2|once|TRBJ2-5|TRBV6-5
CASSYTSGGRETQYF
TGTGCCAGCAGTTACACTAGCGGGGGGAGAGAGACCCAGTACTTC
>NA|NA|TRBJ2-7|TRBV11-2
CASSLSGAAYEQYF
TGTGCCAGCAGCTTAAGTGGGGCAGCCTACGAGCAGTACTTC
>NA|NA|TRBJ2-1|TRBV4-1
CASSLRGSTGYNEQFF
TGCGCCAGCAGCCTCCGTGGGTCCACCGGCTACAATGAGCAGTTCTTC
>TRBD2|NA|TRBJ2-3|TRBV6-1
CASSNGRETDTQYF
TGTGCCAGTTCAAACGGGAGGGAAACAGATACGCAGTATTTT
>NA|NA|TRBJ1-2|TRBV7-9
CASSLAGSYGYTF
TGTGCCAGCAGCTTAGCGGGCAGCTATGGCTACACCTTC
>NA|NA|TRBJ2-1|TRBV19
CASSLGRVSYNEQFF
TGTGCCAGTAGCCTGGGACGGGTCTCCTACAATGAGCAGTTCTTC
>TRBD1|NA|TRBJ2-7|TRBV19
CASSGQGYFYEQYF
TGTGCCAGTAGCGGACAGGGGTATTTCTACGAGCAGTACTTC
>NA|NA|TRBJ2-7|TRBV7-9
CASSTPTRGDHSYEQYF
TGTGCCAGCAGCACCCCGACGCGCGGGGACCACTCCTACGAGCAGTACTTC
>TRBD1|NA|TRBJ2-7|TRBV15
CATWDRVDEQYF
TGTGCCACCTGGGACAGGGTCGACGAGCAGTACTTC